These 28 T cell receptor beta chains were all obtained from the same sample, sequenced in a study of beta chain features in type 1 diabetes. Since all of the isolated RNA was reverse transcribed, expressed TCRB transcripts were what got sequenced. Measured with immunoSEQ multiplex PCR; TCRdb has only the in-frame clones, and not every one. The sample contains 130,000 or so clones, around 15% of which appear only once. Study results and caveats: Type 1 diabetes patients had moderately but significantly shorter TCRB CDR3s in all four CD4+ subsets.

What these receptors recognize is not known. Sequencing was carried out using central memory CD4+ T cells from blood. These receptors were obtained from a man aged 25 to 40 with type 1 diabetes.

This rearrangement joins TRBV18 to TRBJ2-1; TRBD2 is a possible D gene (6 bases). The V and J ends lost 1 base and 6 bases respectively, with 10 bases between them. Germline V lookup: CDR1 KGHSH, CDR2 LQKENI. CDR3 length equals 14 residues. This CDR3 is CASSPQTRGNEQFF. The CDR3 DNA is TGTGCCAGCTCACCACAGACTAGGGGCAATGAGCAGTTCTTC. Drawing the rest from reference TRBV18 and TRBJ2-1, the complete variable domain is NAGVMQNPRHLVRRRGQEARLRCSPMKGHSHVYWYRQLPEEGLKFMVYLQKENIIDESGMPKERFSAEFPKEGPSILRIQQVVRGDSAAYFCASSPQTRGNEQFFGPGTRLTVL.

This clone came up many times. V and J are TRBV29-1 and TRBJ2-5, with D possibly TRBD1 on 5 matching bases. Trimming shortened V by 7 bases and J by 0 bases, and 12 bases separated the two germline ends. This CDR3 spans 13 amino acids. Germline CDR1 and CDR2: SQVTM and ANQGSEA. The CDR3 spells CSAVTVYQETQYF. Written as DNA, the CDR3 is TGCAGCGCCGTGACAGTGTACCAAGAGACCCAGTACTTC.

This clone was found many times. The J gene is TRBJ2-7, the V gene TRBV27; 12 positions match TRBD2. The CDR3 totals 15 residues. Germline CDR1 MNHEY, CDR2 SMNVEV (reference sequence). The ends lost 5 bases at V and 7 bases at J; junction bases unmatched: 9. CDR3 protein: CASSPVTGLAGEQYF. The CDR3 nucleotides are TGTGCCAGCAGTCCGGTAACCGGACTAGCGGGGGAGCAGTACTTC.

This clone has a handful of counts. V gene TRBV18 combines with J gene TRBJ2-7; D is perhaps TRBD1 or TRBD2 (5 bases each). This CDR3 region has 14 residues. V was cut by 2 bases and J by 2 bases, with 10 bases left in between. The germline V gene encodes CDR1 KGHSH and CDR2 LQKENI. The chain's CDR3 is CASSPRGDAYEQYF. DNA of the CDR3: TGTGCCAGCTCACCAAGAGGGGACGCCTACGAGCAGTACTTC.

DNA of the CDR3: TGTGCCAGCAGCCCCTCGGACAGGGGCCTGAACACTGAAGCTTTCTTT. As protein: CASSPSDRGLNTEAFF. This rearrangement joins TRBV9 to TRBJ1-1; 9 bases align to TRBD1. Trimming removed 4 bases from V and 0 bases from J; junction bases left unmatched: 7. There are 16 residues in the CDR3. CDR1 and CDR2 (germline): SGDLS, YYNGEE. Based on the CDR3 plus reference TRBV9 and TRBJ1-1, the full variable domain is DSGVTQTPKHLITATGQRVTLRCSPRSGDLSVYWYQQSLDQGLQFLIQYYNGEERAKGNILERFSAQQFPDLHSELNLSSLELGDSALYFCASSPSDRGLNTEAFFGQGTRLTVV.

V and J are TRBV5-1 and TRBJ2-7, with D maybe TRBD2 (6 bases). Germline V gene lookup returns CDR1 SGHRS and CDR2 YFSETQ. The CDR3 is 18 residues long. V dropped 2 bases and J dropped 1 base, with 22 bases sitting between them. Written as DNA, the CDR3 is TGCGCCAGCAGCTTATTTCCTATGGACCTAGCGCCTTCCTACGAGCAGTACTTC. Residues: CASSLFPMDLAPSYEQYF.

This clone was counted a single time. The chain has TRBV5-6 and TRBJ2-7; D call uncertain. Trimming took 5 bases from V and 3 from J, leaving 9 bases between them. The CDR3 runs to 12 residues. Germline V gene data show CDR1 as SGHDT and CDR2 as YYEEEE. In DNA, the CDR3 is TGTGCCAGCAGTCAAAATATCTACGAGCAGTACTTC. Its protein is CASSQNIYEQYF.

This clone was observed a handful of times. The chain's CDR3 is CASSFSLRDTQYF. CDR3 in DNA: TGTGCCAGCAGCTTCAGTTTGAGAGATACGCAGTATTTT. The rearrangement joins TRBV7-2 to TRBJ2-3; D is unclear. The CDR3 consists of 13 residues. Per the germline V gene, CDR1 is SGHTA and CDR2 is FQGNSA. Deletions cut 3 bases from V and 5 bases from J, with 9 bases between. The full variable domain, completed using reference TRBV7-2 and TRBJ2-3, is GAGVSQSPSNKVTEKGKDVELRCDPISGHTALYWYRQSLGQGLEFLIYFQGNSAPDKSGLPSDRFSAERTGGSVSTLTIQRTQQEDSAVYLCASSFSLRDTQYFGPGTRLTVL.

This chain links TRBV30 with TRBJ2-7; 7 positions match TRBD1. CDR1 GTSNPN and CDR2 SVGIG come from the germline V gene (reference sequence). Trimming took 2 bases from V and 3 from J; bases not matched to a gene: 4. This CDR3 spans 13 amino acids. In DNA form, the CDR3 reads TGTGCCTGGAGTCGACGACAGGGCTACGAGCAGTACTTC. Its translation is CAWSRRQGYEQYF.

This clone has a handful of counts. This sequence joins TRBV2 and TRBJ2-1, with 12 bases matching TRBD1. The CDR3 spans 15 residues. The junction had 5 bases not matched to a gene; V was cut back by 5 bases and J by 6 bases. Germline CDR1 is SNHLY and CDR2 is FYNNEI. CDR3 DNA sequence: TGTGCCAGCAGTACCGGGACAGGGGGCTTCAATGAGCAGTTCTTC. As protein: CASSTGTGGFNEQFF. The entire variable domain, with the rest obtained from reference TRBV2 and TRBJ2-1, is as follows: EPEVTQTPSHQVTQMGQEVILRCVPISNHLYFYWYRQILGQKVEFLVSFYNNEISEKSEIFDDQFSVERPDGSNFTLKIRSTKLEDSAMYFCASSTGTGGFNEQFFGPGTRLTVL.

This clone was observed a handful of times. The chain uses TRBV2 and TRBJ1-5, with 7 bases that match TRBD1. Looked up from germline, CDR1 is SNHLY and CDR2 is FYNNEI. J lost 1 base, V lost 7 bases, and 7 bases had no gene match. This CDR3 is 15 amino acids long. Here the CDR3 reads CASKVRGGSNQPQHF. As DNA, the CDR3 is TGTGCCAGCAAAGTGAGAGGGGGCAGCAATCAGCCCCAGCATTTT.

This clone showed up just a few times. Other nucleotide sequences from this sample produce the same CDR3. The chain couples TRBV29-1 to TRBJ2-5; TRBD2 agrees at 7 bases. The V gene end was trimmed by 6 bases and the J gene end by 5 bases; junction bases not matched to a gene: 15. This CDR3 is built from 15 residues. Germline V gene data show CDR1 as SQVTM and CDR2 as ANQGSEA. The DNA for the CDR3 is TGCAGCGTCGCCTATTATACCGGGGAGGGGGAGACCCAGTACTTC. This codes for CSVAYYTGEGETQYF. Looking up the rest from reference TRBV29-1 and TRBJ2-5 gives the full variable domain: SAVISQKPSRDICQRGTSLTIQCQVDSQVTMMFWYRQQPGQSLTLIATANQGSEATYESGFVIDKFPISRPNLTFSTLTVSNMSPEDSSIYLCSVAYYTGEGETQYFGPGTRLLVL.

This clone is a singleton in its sample. V and J are TRBV30 and TRBJ2-5, with TRBD1 identical over 7 bases. Germline CDR1 is GTSNPN and CDR2 is SVGIG (reference sequence). The CDR3 contains 15 residues. Losses at the gene ends were 1 base for V and 4 bases for J; bases not matched to a gene: 9. The CDR3 coding sequence is TGTGCCTGGAGTGGCCCTAGGGGGCCCTCAGAGACCCAGTACTTC. This codes for CAWSGPRGPSETQYF.

The chain has TRBV29-1 and TRBJ2-1; D gene unclear. This CDR3 contains 10 residues. Per germline, CDR1 SQVTM and CDR2 ANQGSEA. Trimming pared 0 bases from V and 6 bases from J, leaving 0 bases between. The CDR3 loop is CSVEDNEQFF. For the CDR3, the DNA is TGCAGCGTTGAAGACAATGAGCAGTTCTTC.

The CDR3: CASIMGGSTDTQYF. The DNA for the CDR3 is TGTGCCAGCATAATGGGGGGTTCCACAGATACGCAGTATTTT. The chain recombines TRBV28 with TRBJ2-3; D is perhaps TRBD2 (6 bases). Germline V gene lookup returns CDR1 MDHEN and CDR2 SYDVKM. The CDR3 is 14 amino acids. V lost 7 bases and J 2 bases, leaving 13 bases between the germline ends.

The rearrangement joins TRBV6-5 to TRBJ2-1, with 8 nucleotides matching TRBD2. The CDR3 loop spans 12 amino acids. V was pared by 8 bases and J by 6 bases, with 3 bases of the junction left unmatched. The germline gives CDR1 MNHEY, CDR2 SVGAGI. CDR3 in amino acids: CASQREGNEQFF. Written as DNA, the CDR3 is TGTGCCAGCCAACGGGAGGGCAATGAGCAGTTCTTC.

This chain links TRBV5-1 with TRBJ2-5, with 8 bases aligning to TRBD1. V lost 2 bases and J lost 4; bases outside the gene matches: 7. The CDR3 has 15 residues. Germline CDR1 reads SGHRS; CDR2 reads YFSETQ. The CDR3 region is CASSLLAGGRETQYF. DNA for the CDR3: TGCGCCAGCAGCTTATTGGCAGGGGGCCGAGAGACCCAGTACTTC.

This clone has a count of ten or more. This sequence joins TRBV5-1 and TRBJ2-3; D is uncertain. Germline CDR1 is SGHRS and CDR2 is YFSETQ. This CDR3 comprises 13 residues. V lost 5 bases and J 3 bases, leaving 10 bases between the germline ends. CDR3 bases: TGCGCCAGCAGAAAGGACCTGACAGATACGCAGTATTTT. Amino acid sequence: CASRKDLTDTQYF.

A few counts support this clone. The rearrangement links TRBV5-1 to TRBJ2-5; 7 bases match TRBD2. This CDR3 region has 13 residues. The junction had 3 bases not matched to a gene; V was cut back by 2 bases and J by 5 bases. The germline V gene has CDR1 SGHRS and CDR2 YFSETQ. CDR3 bases: TGCGCCAGCAGCTTCGGACTAGGGGAGACCCAGTACTTC. It specifies CASSFGLGETQYF.

This clone was detected a few times. This chain joins TRBV18 and TRBJ1-5, with 7 bases that match TRBD1. Trimming removed 5 bases from V and 0 bases from J; junction bases left unmatched: 4. Per germline, CDR1 KGHSH and CDR2 LQKENI. This CDR3 spans 15 amino acids. As DNA, the CDR3 is TGTGCCAGCTCAGAACAGGGGTATAGCAATCAGCCCCAGCATTTT. This codes for CASSEQGYSNQPQHF.

This clone has at least ten counts. The chain recombines TRBV4-2 with TRBJ2-7; 7 nucleotides line up with TRBD1. Germline V gives CDR1 LGHNA, CDR2 YNFKEQ. CDR3 length: 15 residues. V shed 1 base and J 2 bases; nucleotides not matched to a gene: 5. CDR3 protein: CASSQAGTETYEQYF. The CDR3 coding sequence is TGTGCCAGCAGCCAAGCAGGGACAGAAACCTACGAGCAGTACTTC.

The chain is built from TRBV28 and TRBJ2-5; no reliable D call. The CDR3 extends over 14 amino acids. Germline-derived CDR1 and CDR2 are MDHEN and SYDVKM. Trimming took 4 bases from V and 4 from J, leaving 13 bases between them. This CDR3 is CASSSSGVTETQYF. CDR3 DNA: TGTGCCAGCAGTTCGTCTGGCGTCACAGAGACCCAGTACTTC.

There are a few counts of this clone. V gene TRBV4-3 combines with J gene TRBJ1-4; D gene unclear. V shed 0 bases and J shed 5 bases, with 16 bases lying between them. CDR1 LGHNA and CDR2 YSLEER come from the germline V gene. CDR3 length: 17 residues. The DNA for the CDR3 is TGCGCCAGCAGCCAAGATTCAGGAAGACGTGGAAATGAAAAACTGTTTTTT. Its protein is CASSQDSGRRGNEKLFF.

This clone was seen more than once but under ten times. The chain is built from TRBV7-9 and TRBJ2-1, with D possibly TRBD2 on 6 matching bases. The CDR3 has 15 residues. The V gene's germline CDR1 is SEHNR and CDR2 FQNEAQ (reference sequence). With 6 bases removed from V and 9 bases from J, the gap between germline ends came to 21 bases. Here the CDR3 DNA reads TGTGCCAGCAGTTCCCCCGGGACTGGTTCTGGTGAGCAGTTCTTC. Amino acids: CASSSPGTGSGEQFF.

V gene TRBV14 combines with J gene TRBJ1-4, with D unresolved. The V end lost 3 bases, the J end lost 8 bases, and 10 bases lay between the germline ends. Germline V gives CDR1 SGHDN, CDR2 FVKESK. CDR3 length: 13 amino acids. This chain's CDR3 is CASSQQVGEKLFF. The CDR3 DNA is TGTGCCAGCAGCCAGCAAGTTGGGGAAAAACTGTTTTTT.

The chain recombines TRBV5-4 with TRBJ2-7, with D possibly being TRBD2 (5 bases). This CDR3 is built from 14 residues. The germline V and J ends were trimmed by 0 bases and 2 bases, with 9 bases remaining between them. Looked up from germline, CDR1 is SGHNT and CDR2 is YYREEE (reference sequence). CDR3 nucleotides: TGTGCCAGCAGCTTGGCCGACGGGGCCTACGAGCAGTACTTC. Residues: CASSLADGAYEQYF. The full variable domain, with the rest looked up from reference TRBV5-4 and TRBJ2-7, is ETGVTQSPTHLIKTRGQQVTLRCSSQSGHNTVSWYQQALGQGPQFIFQYYREEENGRGNFPPRFSGLQFPNYSSELNVNALELDDSALYLCASSLADGAYEQYFGPGTRLTVT.

The chain uses TRBV14 and TRBJ2-7; D ambiguous. Per the germline V gene, CDR1 is SGHDN and CDR2 is FVKESK. CDR3 length: 12 amino acids. The V end lost 2 bases, the J end lost 3 bases, and 5 bases lay between the germline ends. The CDR3 spells CASSQQLYEQYF. Written as DNA, the CDR3 is TGTGCCAGCAGCCAACAGCTCTACGAGCAGTACTTC.

This clone was seen a handful of times. This chain connects TRBV5-1 to TRBJ2-1; 11 bases are shared with TRBD1. Per germline, CDR1 SGHRS and CDR2 YFSETQ. J gave up 8 bases and V 0 bases, and 4 bases lay outside the gene matches. The CDR3 length is 15 residues. DNA for the CDR3: TGCGCCAGCAGCTTGGAAGGACAGGGGGCTGATGAGCAGTTCTTC. Protein: CASSLEGQGADEQFF.